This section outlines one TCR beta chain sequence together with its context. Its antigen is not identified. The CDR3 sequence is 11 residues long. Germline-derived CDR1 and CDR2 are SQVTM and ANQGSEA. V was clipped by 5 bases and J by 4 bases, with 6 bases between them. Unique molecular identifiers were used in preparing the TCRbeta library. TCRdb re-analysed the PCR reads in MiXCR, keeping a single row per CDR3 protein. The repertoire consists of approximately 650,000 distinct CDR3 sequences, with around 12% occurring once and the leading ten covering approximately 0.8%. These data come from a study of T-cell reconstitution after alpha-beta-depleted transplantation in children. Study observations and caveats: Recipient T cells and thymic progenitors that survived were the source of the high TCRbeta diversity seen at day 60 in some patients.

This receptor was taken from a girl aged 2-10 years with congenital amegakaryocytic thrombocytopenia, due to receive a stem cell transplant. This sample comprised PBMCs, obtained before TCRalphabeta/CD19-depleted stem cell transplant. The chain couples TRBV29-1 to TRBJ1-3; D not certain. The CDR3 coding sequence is TGCAGCGTTTCCCCGGGAAACACCATATATTTT. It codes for CSVSPGNTIYF.